This is a list of T cell receptor beta chains from one sample in a study of OX40 agonist ivuxolimab in advanced cancers. Assay used: immunoSEQ multiplex PCR; TCRdb lists only in-frame clones, some missing. This table holds 80,000 or so clones, just under 95% found once. The sequences come from CD4+ or CD8+ T cells sorted from blood, collected in a trial of the OX40 agonist ivuxolimab. These receptors were collected from an adult with an advanced solid tumor such as melanoma, head and neck, liver or kidney cancer. CDR3s include the opening cysteine and the closing phenylalanine or tryptophan. The D gene is left open where the match is weak.

J	length	D	V	CDR3	DNA
TRBJ2-5	14	NA	TRBV6-5	CASRPSGGRETQYF	TGTGCCAGCAGGCCCAGTGGGGGGCGCGAGACCCAGTACTTC
TRBJ2-6	16	NA	TRBV6-5	CASSSLDSLGANVLTF	TGTGCCAGCAGTTCCCTCGACTCACTGGGGGCCAACGTCCTGACTTTC
TRBJ2-5	15	TRBD2	TRBV6-5	CASSGTSGGRETQYF	TGTGCCAGCAGTGGGACTAGCGGGGGCAGAGAGACCCAGTACTTC
TRBJ1-5	14	NA	TRBV27	CASSLRAGSQPQHF	TGTGCCAGCAGTTTAAGGGCAGGGAGTCAGCCCCAGCATTTT
TRBJ2-1	16	TRBD2	TRBV5-8	CASSRGVGLATNEQFF	TGTGCCAGCAGCCGTGGAGTGGGACTAGCGACTAATGAGCAGTTCTTC
TRBJ2-7	16	NA	TRBV5-1	CASSWTGTESSYEQYF	TGCGCCAGCAGCTGGACCGGGACCGAGAGCTCCTACGAGCAGTACTTC
TRBJ1-2	13	TRBD1	TRBV11-1	CASSSQGVGGYTF	TGTGCCAGCAGCTCGCAGGGGGTTGGCGGCTACACCTTC
TRBJ1-3	16	TRBD1	TRBV5-4	CASSLARGVAGNTIYF	TGTGCCAGCAGCTTGGCCAGGGGGGTAGCTGGAAACACCATATATTTT
TRBJ2-3	13	NA	TRBV5-4	CASSLAITDTQYF	TGTGCCAGCAGCTTGGCCATCACAGATACGCAGTATTTT
TRBJ1-5	15	NA	TRBV5-5	CATSRRADSNQPQHF	TGTGCCACCAGTAGGAGGGCCGATAGCAATCAGCCCCAGCATTTT